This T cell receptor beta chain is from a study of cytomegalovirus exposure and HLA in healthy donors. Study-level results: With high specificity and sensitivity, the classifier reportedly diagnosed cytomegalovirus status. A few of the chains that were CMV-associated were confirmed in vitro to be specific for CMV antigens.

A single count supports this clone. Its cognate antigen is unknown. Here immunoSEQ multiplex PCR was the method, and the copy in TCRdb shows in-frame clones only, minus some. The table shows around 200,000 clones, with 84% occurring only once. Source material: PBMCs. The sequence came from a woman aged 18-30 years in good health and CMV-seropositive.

The CDR3 protein is CASSDPVSGGDYEQYF. The DNA for the CDR3 is TGTGCCAGCAGTGATCCGGTTAGCGGGGGGGACTACGAGCAGTACTTC. The chain combines TRBV2 with TRBJ2-7, with 11 bases aligning to TRBD2. The CDR3 length is 16 residues. The germline V gene encodes CDR1 SNHLY and CDR2 FYNNEI. After removal of 3 bases from V and 3 bases from J, the junction contained 7 bases not matched to a gene.